This T cell receptor (beta chain) came from a study of blood T cell repertoires in COVID-19. Study-level information: The United States, Italy and Spain supplied acute and convalescent COVID-19 samples.

One Seattle source followed patients from active infection through their disease course. The germline CDR1 and CDR2 sequences are SGHNT and YYREEE (reference sequence). V lost 3 bases, J lost 13 bases, and 14 bases lay in between. The CDR3 runs 12 residues. Per the authors' pipeline: Amplifying reference gene primers gave estimates of nucleated cell counts. The table came from immunoSEQ multiplex PCR; TCRdb's copy has only in-frame clones and leaves some out. D and trimming come from the DNA, and the V and J calls and clone size come from that table. The data hold 120,000 or so clones, with 81% observed a single time.

This chain joins TRBV5-4 and TRBJ1-5, with D perhaps TRBD1 (5 bases). The sample taken for sequencing was peripheral blood. This clonotype originated in a young man with COVID-19, enrolled during active disease. CDR3 in amino acids: CASSSPGHAQHF. The CDR3 DNA reads TGTGCCAGCAGCTCCCCAGGACACGCTCAGCATTTT. Using reference TRBV5-4 and TRBJ1-5 for the parts outside the CDR3, the full variable domain is ETGVTQSPTHLIKTRGQQVTLRCSSQSGHNTVSWYQQALGQGPQFIFQYYREEENGRGNFPPRFSGLQFPNYSSELNVNALELDDSALYLCASSSPGHAQHFGDGTRLSIL.